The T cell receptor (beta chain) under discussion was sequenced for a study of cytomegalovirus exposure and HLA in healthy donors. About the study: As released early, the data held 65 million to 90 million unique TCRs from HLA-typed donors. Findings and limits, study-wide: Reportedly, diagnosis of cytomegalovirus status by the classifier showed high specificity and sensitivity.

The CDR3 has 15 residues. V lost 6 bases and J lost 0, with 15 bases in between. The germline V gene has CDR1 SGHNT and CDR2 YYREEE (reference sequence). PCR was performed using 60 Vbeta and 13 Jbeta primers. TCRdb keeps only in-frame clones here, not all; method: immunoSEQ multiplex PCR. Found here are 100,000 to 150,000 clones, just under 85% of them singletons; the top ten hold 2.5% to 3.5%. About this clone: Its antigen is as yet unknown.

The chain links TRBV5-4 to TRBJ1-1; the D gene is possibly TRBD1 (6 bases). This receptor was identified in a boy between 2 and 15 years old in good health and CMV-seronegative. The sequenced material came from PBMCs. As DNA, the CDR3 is TGTGCCAGCACCGACACCGGGACATTGAACACTGAAGCTTTCTTT. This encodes CASTDTGTLNTEAFF.